A selection of T cell receptor beta chains follows, all from one sample in a study of blood T cells in healthy people across ages. MiXCR, run by TCRdb on the 5' RACE reads, gives a single entry per CDR3 protein. The sample has some 640,000 distinct CDR3 sequences, approximately 30% seen once. Sequenced sample: blood. The receptors derive from an elderly woman in good health. CDR3s include the opening cysteine and the closing phenylalanine or tryptophan. The D gene is left open where the match is weak. Clone size appears in some rows only: once, few, many, or a class for an expanded clone.

>TRBJ2-7|many|.|TRBV29-1
CSVELRTESGYEQYF
TGCAGCGTTGAATTAAGGACGGAGTCGGGCTACGAGCAGTACTTC
>TRBJ2-5|many|.|TRBV3-1
CASSPYHGQETQYF
TGTGCCAGCAGCCCCTACCACGGACAAGAGACCCAGTACTTC
>TRBJ2-3|many|.|TRBV27
CASSLNQIVDTQYF
TGTGCCAGCAGTTTAAACCAAATAGTGGATACGCAGTATTTT
>TRBJ1-4|few|.|TRBV3-1
CASSQVTGGPEKLFF
TGTGCCAGCAGCCAAGTGACAGGAGGGCCTGAAAAACTGTTTTTT
>TRBJ2-5|.|.|TRBV20-1
CSARYQGRETQYF
TGCAGTGCTAGATACCAGGGCCGAGAGACCCAGTACTTC
>TRBJ2-7|many|TRBD1|TRBV28
CASIRQGDYEQYF
TGTGCCAGCATCAGACAGGGAGACTACGAGCAGTACTTC
>TRBJ2-2|.|.|TRBV2
CASRVLAKNTGELFF
TGTGCCAGCCGAGTCCTCGCAAAAAACACCGGGGAGCTGTTTTTT
>TRBJ2-3|many|.|TRBV20-1
CSAIRLGTDTQYF
TGCAGTGCTATAAGACTGGGGACAGATACGCAGTATTTT
>TRBJ2-7|many|TRBD1|TRBV5-1
CASSESSGTGPYEQYF
TGCGCCAGCAGCGAGAGTTCCGGGACAGGGCCCTACGAGCAGTACTTC
>TRBJ1-5|.|.|TRBV12-3/TRBV12-4
CASSFQISNQPQHF
TGTGCCAGCAGTTTCCAGATTAGCAATCAGCCCCAGCATTTT
>TRBJ2-3|few|.|TRBV9
CASSGALGGTGTQYF
TGTGCCAGCAGTGGGGCGTTGGGAGGGACAGGTACGCAGTATTTT
>TRBJ2-6|many|.|TRBV11-2
CASTEQSSGANVLTF
TGTGCCAGCACCGAGCAGAGCTCTGGGGCCAACGTCCTGACTTTC
>TRBJ2-1|many|.|TRBV11-2
CASSPGGAPGRNEQFF
TGTGCCAGCAGCCCCGGGGGCGCTCCCGGTCGCAATGAGCAGTTCTTC
>TRBJ2-7|many|.|TRBV9
CASTTGPDISYEQYF
TGTGCCAGCACCACAGGTCCCGATATCTCCTACGAGCAGTACTTC
>TRBJ2-1|many|.|TRBV30
CAWSPGGGPYNEQFF
TGTGCCTGGAGCCCCGGTGGGGGGCCCTACAATGAGCAGTTCTTC
>TRBJ2-5|many|.|TRBV4-2
CASSQDVGGETQYF
TGTGCCAGCAGCCAAGATGTCGGAGGGGAGACCCAGTACTTC
>TRBJ2-5|many|.|TRBV6-1
CASGGRRETQYF
TGTGCCAGCGGGGGGCGTCGGGAGACCCAGTACTTC
>TRBJ1-5|.|.|TRBV4-2
CASSRLTTRRDQPQHF
TGTGCCAGCAGCCGACTAACGACAAGGCGTGATCAGCCCCAGCATTTT
>TRBJ2-5|many|.|TRBV20-1
CSARGSLGRETQYF
TGCAGTGCTAGAGGAAGTCTCGGCCGGGAGACCCAGTACTTC
>TRBJ1-2|many|.|TRBV9
CASSANPDHWTENGYTF
TGTGCCAGCAGCGCGAATCCCGACCATTGGACAGAGAATGGCTACACCTTC
>TRBJ2-1|few|TRBD1|TRBV5-1
CASSRGTGGREQFF
TGCGCCAGCAGCCGGGGGACAGGGGGAAGGGAGCAGTTCTTC
>TRBJ2-7|.|TRBD2|TRBV7-2
CASRVTSGGIEQYF
TGTGCCAGCAGAGTAACTAGCGGGGGGATCGAGCAGTACTTC
>TRBJ1-5|.|.|TRBV6-2/TRBV6-3
CASRDDSYQPQHF
TGTGCCAGCAGGGATGACAGTTATCAGCCCCAGCATTTT
>TRBJ2-1|.|.|TRBV29-1
CSVEDLEDNEQFF
TGCAGCGTTGAAGATCTGGAGGACAATGAGCAGTTCTTC
>TRBJ2-1|many|.|TRBV29-1
CSVERPGSYNEQFF
TGCAGCGTTGAACGGCCGGGATCCTACAATGAGCAGTTCTTC
>TRBJ1-5|few|.|TRBV28
CASSQESQPQHF
TGTGCCAGCAGTCAGGAAAGCCAGCCCCAGCATTTT
>TRBJ1-4|.|TRBD1|TRBV20-1
CSTKNRDSSTNEKRFF
TGCAGTACCAAAAACCGGGACAGCTCAACTAATGAAAAACGGTTTTTT
>TRBJ1-2|many|TRBD1|TRBV12-3/TRBV12-4
CASSLEVQGDYGYTF
TGTGCCAGCAGTTTAGAGGTGCAGGGGGACTATGGCTACACCTTC
>TRBJ2-5|few|TRBD2|TRBV20-1
CSASGTSLEQYF
TGCAGTGCTAGCGGGACTAGCCTTGAGCAGTACTTC
>TRBJ2-6|once|.|TRBV4-3
CASSQVGGTGANVLTF
TGCGCCAGCAGCCAAGTAGGGGGGACTGGGGCCAACGTCCTGACTTTC
>TRBJ1-6|many|.|TRBV6-6
CASSPGTDNSPLHF
TGTGCCAGCAGCCCCGGGACTGACAATTCACCCCTCCACTTT
>TRBJ2-5|many|.|TRBV9
CASSPRTQGETQYF
TGTGCCAGCAGCCCGCGGACCCAGGGGGAGACCCAGTACTTC
>TRBJ2-3|many|TRBD2|TRBV5-1
CASSLYSGVTDTQYF
TGCGCCAGCAGCTTGTATAGCGGGGTCACAGATACGCAGTATTTT
>TRBJ1-3|few|.|TRBV6-6
CASSYLPDTSGNTIYF
TGTGCCAGCAGTTACCTCCCTGACACCTCTGGAAACACCATATATTTT
>TRBJ2-3|many|.|TRBV4-2
CASSQEQGTDTQYF
TGTGCCAGCAGCCAAGAACAGGGCACAGATACGCAGTATTTT
>TRBJ1-4|few|.|TRBV5-8
CASGRGTATNEKLFF
TGTGCCAGCGGGCGGGGGACCGCAACTAATGAAAAACTGTTTTTT
>TRBJ2-6|many|TRBD2|TRBV10-3
CAISGNAGGSGANVLTF
TGTGCCATCAGTGGGAACGCGGGGGGCTCTGGGGCCAACGTCCTGACTTTC
>TRBJ2-7|many|.|TRBV12-3/TRBV12-4
CASSSDSFTYEQYF
TGTGCCAGCAGTTCGGACAGCTTCACCTACGAGCAGTACTTC
>TRBJ1-5|many|.|TRBV18
CASTGTNSNQPQHF
TGTGCCAGCACCGGGACTAATAGCAATCAGCCCCAGCATTTT
>TRBJ2-7|many|TRBD2|TRBV27
CASSRAGVNEQYF
TGTGCCAGCAGTAGGGCGGGGGTGAACGAGCAGTACTTC
>TRBJ2-7|many|.|TRBV20-1
CSARDRDREEQYF
TGCAGTGCTAGAGATAGGGACCGAGAGGAGCAGTACTTC